Below, 8 T cell receptor beta chains from the same sample are listed, as sequenced in a study of T cells after posttransplantation cyclophosphamide. Measured with immunoSEQ multiplex PCR; TCRdb has only the in-frame clones, and not every one. The specimen gives about 7,900 clones without singletons; the ten biggest hold roughly 6%. Busulfan-fludarabine conditioning, marrow transplant, and cyclophosphamide on days +3 and +4 were administered. The starting material was PBMCs, obtained after an allogeneic stem cell transplant with post-transplant cyclophosphamide. These receptors all stem from a male patient aged 25 to 39 who received an allogeneic stem cell transplant from an unrelated donor, was CMV-positive, and had acute and chronic GVHD. The graft donor may account for some of the T cells.

This clone appeared many times. The rearrangement links TRBV19 to TRBJ1-2; the D gene is possibly TRBD1 (6 bases). The CDR3 is made up of 13 amino acids. The germline CDR1 and CDR2 sequences are LNHDA and SQIVND (reference sequence). Trimming took off 5 bases at V and 4 bases at J, with 11 bases between the two ends. The CDR3: CASSPRQVYGYTF. Here the CDR3 DNA reads TGTGCCAGTAGTCCCCGACAGGTCTATGGCTACACCTTC.

In its sample, this clone was seen many times. This sequence joins TRBV4-3 and TRBJ2-7; 11 positions match TRBD2. Germline V gene lookup returns CDR1 LGHNA and CDR2 YSLEER. V dropped 1 base and J dropped 4; count of bases not matched to a gene: 6. The CDR3 sequence is 16 residues long. The DNA of the CDR3 is TGCGCCAGCAGCCAAGGGGGGGGACTAGCGGATTACGAGCAGTACTTC. Protein: CASSQGGGLADYEQYF.

Only a few counts were recorded for this clone. The V and J genes are TRBV7-9 and TRBJ2-3; D is undetermined. The CDR3 totals 15 residues. Germline CDR1 is SEHNR and CDR2 is FQNEAQ (reference sequence). V lost 3 bases and J lost 5, with 15 bases in between. The CDR3, as DNA: TGTGCCAGCAGCTTTTCTAGATCCCTCCAAGATACGCAGTATTTT. Its translation is CASSFSRSLQDTQYF. The variable domain in full, with the rest retrieved from reference TRBV7-9 and TRBJ2-3, is DTGVSQNPRHKITKRGQNVTFRCDPISEHNRLYWYRQTLGQGPEFLTYFQNEAQLEKSRLLSDRFSAERPKGSFSTLEIQRTEQGDSAMYLCASSFSRSLQDTQYFGPGTRLTVL.

The chain is built from TRBV12-3 or TRBV12-4 and TRBJ1-1, with D hard to call. CDR3 length: 14 residues. The V and J ends lost 1 base and 2 bases respectively, with 8 bases between them. The CDR3 DNA reads TGTGCCAGCAGTTTAGACGGGTCTAACACTGAAGCTTTCTTT. It is translated as CASSLDGSNTEAFF.

At least ten counts were recorded for this clone. The rearrangement uses TRBV18 and TRBJ1-3; D might be TRBD1 (5 bases). The CDR3 is 16 amino acids. Trimming pared 4 bases from V and 3 bases from J, leaving 16 bases between. Germline CDR1 KGHSH, CDR2 LQKENI. The CDR3 DNA reads TGTGCCAGCTCACAACCAGGAGGGGCCGGTGGAAACACCATATATTTT. Encoded protein: CASSQPGGAGGNTIYF.

This clone was counted many times. This chain connects TRBV18 to TRBJ1-1; D is unclear. CDR3 length equals 14 residues. Trimming cost V 2 bases and J 1 base, with 8 bases left between them. Looked up from germline, CDR1 is KGHSH and CDR2 is LQKENI. CDR3 region: CASSPYGQNTEAFF. The CDR3 DNA follows: TGTGCCAGCTCACCATATGGCCAGAACACTGAAGCTTTCTTT.

This clone was detected ten times or more. J is TRBJ1-5 and V is TRBV4-3; 8 bases match TRBD1. Losses at the gene ends were 2 bases for V and 3 bases for J; bases not matched to a gene: 12. Germline values: CDR1 LGHNA, CDR2 YSLEER. The CDR3 is made up of 18 amino acids. CDR3 sequence (DNA): TGCGCCAGCAGCCAATCGATAGGACAGGGTATTAACAATCAGCCCCAGCATTTT. This codes for CASSQSIGQGINNQPQHF.

This clone was counted between two and nine times. V usage is TRBV19 and J usage is TRBJ1-2; a possible D gene is TRBD1 (5 bases). CDR1 and CDR2 (germline): LNHDA, SQIVND (reference sequence). This CDR3 is built from 13 residues. V was cut by 9 bases and J by 4 bases, with 15 bases left in between. CDR3 nucleotides: TGTGCCAGGACACGACAGCGCCTCTATGGCTACACCTTC. Protein: CARTRQRLYGYTF.